This T cell receptor (beta chain) was captured in a study of cytomegalovirus exposure and HLA in healthy donors (dated by TCRdb to about 2017). Notes on the research overall: According to an earlier analysis of 550 to 750 of the donors, about 179 million T cells yielded 100 million or so unique TCR beta sequences and about 300 Gb of sequence data. In the later analysis, no new phenotypic data were used to find candidate immune exposures; instead, reliance was placed on TCR beta sequences and their occurrence across donors. To predict cytomegalovirus infection status, the study combined high-throughput TCR immunosequencing, statistical association of individual TCRs with disease status, and machine learning. A later genetic analysis used genome-wide SNP genotypes for about three fifths of the 666 donors, treating that subset as a discovery cohort. Every discovery cohort repertoire had been produced on one sequencing platform. Alongside the repertoire data, information on donor age, sex, ethnicity and CMV serostatus was compiled. The study used immunosequencing to profile the T cell repertoires of more than 650 subjects and linked those repertoires to cytomegalovirus serostatus. Class I and class II HLA loci were covered by the typing at four-digit resolution. An earlier analysis of 587 of the donors applied high-throughput TCR beta sequencing to assess whether each TCR beta V gene segment acted as functional or pseudogenic. An early release that covered about 600 HLA-typed donors contained approximately 300 gigabases of sequencing data and tens of millions of unique TCR sequences. The number of typed donors differed by locus: about 620-640 for A, B, C, DRB1 and DQB1; 522 for DQA1; approximately 610 for DPA1; and roughly 450 for DPB1. Besides the first cohort of approximately 710 subjects, a separate validation cohort made up of 120 or so different subjects was used. To study patterns of TCR occurrence, a later analysis re-analyzed previously published TCR beta repertoires from just over 650 donors and added high-resolution HLA genotyping. The genetic ancestry cluster associated with self-reported Caucasian donors included 70% to 85% of the 350 to 500 genotyped donors. The study aimed to test whether signatures of past pathogen exposure could be identified by cataloging public T cell receptors. On average, around 240,000 unique TCR beta nucleotide sequences were sequenced per donor among some 430 genotyped donors of the cohort, with roughly 18% of those sequences being non-productive. About five DR-DQ haplotypes were treated as single units for association and clustering because of strong linkage in the cohort.

The cohort comprised several hundred healthy bone marrow donors. All cohort members were sampled while nominally healthy, although unrecorded immune exposures were likely present. The donor tested CMV seronegative and was one of the 352 seronegative cohort members. Every donor gave a peripheral blood sample, and the peripheral blood mononuclear cells from that sample were used for TCR beta sequencing. The Qiagen DNeasy Blood Extraction Kit was used to extract genomic DNA from the blood cell samples. Study-level results and caveats: Roughly uniform sequencing depth across donors was assumed in presence/absence analyses, although this assumption may not hold. A further reported finding was that TCR beta sequences accurately predicted the HLA-A and HLA-B alleles for most subjects in the first cohort. According to a later analysis, parvovirus B19, influenza, CMV and Epstein-Barr virus appeared linked to several top co-occurrence clusters. In an earlier analysis of over 550 of the donors, most TCR beta V segments were observed in productive rearrangements about 90% or about 30% of the time, broadly matching IMGT annotations. Most TCR sequences were seen in very few donors, while some public TCRs were found in many individuals. It was suggested by the authors that the approach could potentially be generalized to other disease states and immunological phenotypes. Strong co-occurrence of HLA alleles, especially DR and DQ, made assigning TCR associations to individual alleles difficult. In a later genetic analysis, fewer N-insertions in productive TCRs were reported among donors in an Asian-associated ancestry cluster than the roughly 700-donor mean. A total of 164 TCR beta chains were listed by the study as associated with cytomegalovirus. The earlier analysis of nearly 600 of the donors excluded roughly 17 rarely observed V segments, including chromosome 9 orphons, because counts were too low. The only immune exposure information available for the cohort was CMV serostatus. In a later analysis, TCR association rates were found to vary across HLA loci, with the most associated TCRs seen for DRB1 alleles and the fewest for HLA-C alleles. Only TCR beta chains were sequenced in this cohort, and the absence of alpha or paired-chain data limited detectable features. A later analysis found that HLA-associated TCR beta chains were more clonally expanded and had lower generation probabilities than equally common non-associated chains. A group of highly shared sequence variants was considered likely to be a technical artifact of the sequencing pipeline. A few of the identified cytomegalovirus-associated TCR beta chains were confirmed in vitro to be specific for cytomegalovirus antigens. Because some donors lacked HLA typing at each locus, the association tests relied only on the typed subset. A later analysis found that most CMV-associated TCR beta chains appeared HLA-restricted, with HLA associations seemingly driven largely by CMV exposure. Cytomegalovirus status was reported to be diagnosed by the classifier with high specificity and sensitivity in both the original and validation cohorts. In a later genetic analysis, a missense DCLRE1C variant was associated with V-gene and J-gene trimming of TCR beta chains, and the association was replicated in an independent cohort. Specific HLA alleles were associated with over 15,000 TCR beta sequences at a false discovery rate of 0.05 in a later analysis. Some IMGT-functional V segments, including TRBV6-2 and TRBV6-3, could not be distinguished by the 87-base-pair reads and were therefore excluded. Correlated functional status among segregating V segments might be attributable to linkage disequilibrium, but an unknown experimental factor could not be ruled out.

The library was built by means of the immunoSEQ multiplex PCR assay. For the multiplex PCR, a mixture combining 60 forward primers for TCR Vbeta segments and 13 reverse primers for TCR Jbeta segments was used. A multiplex PCR assay on genomic DNA amplified the CDR3 region of rearranged TCR beta genes. The Illumina HiSeq System was used to sequence the amplified TCR beta libraries as 87-base-pair reads. Processing in the source paper ran as follows. A later analysis tallied approximately 87 million unique TCR beta chains across the roughly 610 repertoires, and some 10 million of those chains were shared by two or more donors. Raw reads were error-corrected and collapsed into unique sequences with a nearest-neighbor algorithm that merged closely related sequences to remove PCR and sequencing errors. CDR3 sequences were aligned to IMGT reference sequences to assign V, D and J gene segments. For a sequence to be retained, at least a six-nucleotide match to both a V gene segment and a J gene segment was required. Rearrangements were called productive when the CDR3 lacked stop codons and stayed in frame with V and J; all others were non-productive. Following IMGT convention, CDR3 was defined as the stretch from the second conserved V-encoded cysteine up to the conserved J-encoded phenylalanine. The earlier analysis of some 600 of the donors excluded sequences that lacked an unambiguous match to a single V gene segment. An earlier analysis of almost 600 of the donors classified V segments as functional when productive rearrangements were above 56.7% and as segregating when the standard deviation between donors was above 5%. A statistical classification framework was built for diagnosing cytomegalovirus status from the catalog of TCR beta chain sequences. In a later analysis, TCR nucleotide sequences were compared against IMGT/GENE-DB human TR gene sequences so that V and J genes could be assigned. The TCRdist pipeline was used in a later analysis to assign CDR3 sequences and most-parsimonious VDJ recombination scenarios. A later analysis defined each TCR beta chain by its CDR3 amino acid sequence plus V-gene family, and excluded reads lacking a unique V-gene family. As a way to deal with suspected cross-contamination and a sequencing artifact, a later analysis dropped over 550 nucleotide sequences that were highly shared and had low generation probability. In a later analysis, a clonal expansion index was calculated for each public chain from normalized within-repertoire ranks of inferred template counts. A later analysis computed generation probabilities with a VDJ recombination model fitted to out-of-frame rearrangements, and checked the results against IGoR. A later analysis scored TCR-TCR, TCR-HLA and TCR-CMV co-occurrence with hypergeometric tests, applying a repertoire-size bias correction to TCR pairs. In a later analysis, false discovery rates were estimated by permuting HLA or CMV assignments 20 times. In a later analysis, co-occurring TCRs were grouped with DBSCAN, and TCRdist sequence similarity was added when clustering was performed within HLA-allele-positive subsets. For co-occurrence clustering, repertoires with fewer than 30,000 or more than 120,000 public chains were excluded, along with roughly 5 repertoires with anomalous nucleotide sharing. In its TCRdb copy, this immuneACCESS table keeps in-frame sequences only and misses some clones. Where compared with another copy, unresolved V genes explain less than half of these, and the others have no known cause. The V and J calls and clone size are taken from that table; D and trimming were inferred from the DNA. The sample table contains approximately 200,000 clones; only one count was recorded for roughly four fifths of them. 0.098% of the sample goes to the ten largest clones.

Of note for this clone: No antigen is known for it. No much larger clonotype is one base removed from it; base qualities were not supplied.

Compared with germline, V lacks 6 bases and J lacks 7 bases; bases without a gene match: 7. The CDR3 contains 13 residues, cysteine and phenylalanine counted. Of all the DNA, just the CDR3 is kept, 39 bases in frame from base 1. Taken from the germline V gene, the CDR1 and CDR2 loops are MNHEY and SVGAGI. Sequencing used PBMCs. The source is a boy aged 2 to 10 in good health and CMV-seronegative. The rearrangement combines TRBV6-5 with TRBJ1-1; 8 middle bases align to TRBD1. The CDR3 loop reads CASRYRGQGEAFF. In nucleotide form, the sequence is TGTGCCAGCAGATACCGAGGACAGGGTGAAGCTTTCTTT.